This TCR beta chain was obtained from a study of T cell repertoires in cytomegalovirus infection. Study-wide context: CMV epitopes that were recently identified and HLA-C-restricted were used alongside well-studied HLA-B-restricted ones. CMV infection together with matching HLA type was indicated by public TCR beta signatures. Notes on the study in general: Dominating the ex vivo response were TCR beta clonotypes that were CMV-specific and HLA-C-restricted.

In this sample, this clonotype turned up once. The antigen is unknown. TCRdb called the reads again in MiXCR, with one record for every CDR3 protein. Here the sample spans about 700,000 distinct CDR3 sequences, 30% to 35% being singletons. V dropped 4 bases and J dropped 0 bases, with 9 bases sitting between them. This CDR3 spans 15 amino acids. Germline-derived CDR1 and CDR2 are MDHEN and SYDVKM. This clonotype originated in a human donor in good health (CMV status not recorded). Some clones in this sample may be carry-over from other donors' samples. The sequencing used cultured PBMCs, collected from culture after CMV antigen stimulation. The genes are TRBV28 and TRBJ1-4; a possible D gene is TRBD1 (5 bases). CDR3 DNA: TGTGCCAGCAGTTGGGGGGTTGCAACTAATGAAAAACTGTTTTTT. Protein sequence: CASSWGVATNEKLFF.